Shown below are 27 T cell receptor beta chains from a single sample sequenced in a study of T cell changes during pregnancy in multiple sclerosis. Clones were sequenced by immunoSEQ multiplex PCR, and TCRdb holds only the in-frame ones, with some missing. The sample lists about 75,000 clones, approximately 93% occurring once. The sequencing here drew on CD4+ T cells from peripheral blood mononuclear cells, taken after pregnancy. These receptors all stem from a female donor with multiple sclerosis, enrolled in a pregnancy study.

J is TRBJ2-7 and V is TRBV19, with D possibly being TRBD2 (6 bases). The CDR3 has 18 residues. The V and J ends lost 4 bases and 0 bases respectively, with 22 bases between them. Per the germline V gene, CDR1 is LNHDA and CDR2 is SQIVND (reference sequence). Written as DNA, the CDR3 is TGTGCCAGTAGTACCACAAATCGGTGGGACTCTAGCTCCTACGAGCAGTACTTC. Encoded protein: CASSTTNRWDSSSYEQYF.

This rearrangement joins TRBV19 to TRBJ1-5; 8 nucleotides line up with TRBD1. Looked up from germline, CDR1 is LNHDA and CDR2 is SQIVND (reference sequence). V trimming: 5 bases; J trimming: 4 bases; junction bases outside the gene matches: 10. This CDR3 comprises 16 residues. Here the CDR3 reads CASSYRSRQGNQPQHF. CDR3 nucleotides: TGTGCCAGTAGTTATAGGTCTCGACAGGGGAATCAGCCCCAGCATTTT. Full variable domain (outside the CDR3, taken from reference TRBV19 and TRBJ1-5): DGGITQSPKYLFRKEGQNVTLSCEQNLNHDAMYWYRQDPGQGLRLIYYSQIVNDFQKGDIAEGYSVSREKKESFPLTVTSAQKNPTAFYLCASSYRSRQGNQPQHFGDGTRLSIL.

This chain connects TRBV7-2 to TRBJ2-7, with D unresolved. CDR1 and CDR2 (germline): SGHTA, FQGNSA. V gave up 2 bases and J gave up 2 bases, with 7 bases separating them. The CDR3 contains 13 residues. The CDR3 region has the DNA TGTGCCAGCAGCTTAATATCGGCCTACGAGCAGTACTTC. Translated, it gives CASSLISAYEQYF. Combining the CDR3 with reference TRBV7-2 and TRBJ2-7 gives the whole variable domain GAGVSQSPSNKVTEKGKDVELRCDPISGHTALYWYRQSLGQGLEFLIYFQGNSAPDKSGLPSDRFSAERTGGSVSTLTIQRTQQEDSAVYLCASSLISAYEQYFGPGTRLTVT.

This chain connects TRBV30 to TRBJ2-1; the match to TRBD2 covers 9 bases. Germline values: CDR1 GTSNPN, CDR2 SVGIG (reference sequence). J was trimmed by 4 bases and V by 3 bases; bases with no gene match: 10. CDR3 length: 16 amino acids. The CDR3 DNA is TGTGCCTGGAGGCCCGTTGAGGCGGGAGGGTACAATGAGCAGTTCTTC. Translating gives CAWRPVEAGGYNEQFF.

The chain is built from TRBV15 and TRBJ2-6, with 8 bases lining up with TRBD1. Germline V CDR1 and CDR2: LNHNV, YYDKDF (reference sequence). CDR3 length: 17 amino acids. V lost 1 base, J lost 0 bases, and 2 bases stayed unmatched. CDR3 nucleotide sequence: TGTGCCACCAGCAGAGGGACAGGGTTCTCTGGGGCCAACGTCCTGACTTTC. It encodes CATSRGTGFSGANVLTF.

The chain uses TRBV5-1 and TRBJ2-2, with D perhaps TRBD1 (6 bases). CDR3 size: 15 residues. The V end lost 0 bases, the J end lost 6 bases, and 12 bases lay between the germline ends. Germline V lookup: CDR1 SGHRS, CDR2 YFSETQ. CDR3 in amino acids: CASSLGDRSAGELFF. DNA of the CDR3: TGCGCCAGCAGCTTGGGTGACAGGTCGGCCGGGGAGCTGTTTTTT. The full variable domain, rest sourced from reference TRBV5-1 and TRBJ2-2, is KAGVTQTPRYLIKTRGQQVTLSCSPISGHRSVSWYQQTPGQGLQFLFEYFSETQRNKGNFPGRFSGRQFSNSRSEMNVSTLELGDSALYLCASSLGDRSAGELFFGEGSRLTVL.

This clone was seen only once. Germline is not matched at one junction end, which may reflect a read error. The DNA for the CDR3 is TGTGCTAGCAGCCGTTCTAGCGCATCCTACAATGAGCAGTTCTTC. Protein product: CASSRSSASYNEQFF. The rearrangement uses TRBV7-7 and TRBJ2-1, with a possible D match to TRBD2 (6 bases). CDR3 size: 15 residues. From germline, CDR1 is SSHAT and CDR2 FNYEAQ (reference sequence). The full variable domain, its missing parts supplied by reference TRBV7-7 and TRBJ2-1, is GAGVSQSPRYKVTKRGQDVTLRCDPISSHATLYWYQQALGQGPEFLTYFNYEAQPDKSGLPSDRFSAERPEGSISTLTIQRTEQRDSAMYRCASSRSSASYNEQFFGPGTRLTVL.

The chain carries TRBV18 and TRBJ2-7; TRBD2 is a possible D gene (7 bases). The germline V and J ends were trimmed by 4 bases and 6 bases, with 22 bases remaining between them. The CDR3 has 16 amino acids. CDR1 and CDR2 (germline): KGHSH, LQKENI. The CDR3 here is CASSREVASGGGEQYF. The CDR3 coding sequence is TGTGCCAGCTCACGGGAGGTAGCTAGCGGAGGGGGCGAGCAGTACTTC.

V gene TRBV27 combines with J gene TRBJ1-5; the D gene is possibly TRBD1 (6 bases). Germline values: CDR1 MNHEY, CDR2 SMNVEV (reference sequence). This CDR3 region has 14 residues. V lost 0 bases and J lost 7, with 10 bases in between. The CDR3 sequence: CASSLSRQAQPQHF. The CDR3 nucleotides are TGTGCCAGCAGTTTATCGCGACAGGCCCAGCCCCAGCATTTT.

This clone was detected a few times. The chain is built from TRBV6-5 and TRBJ1-3; D is perhaps TRBD1 (5 bases). V shed 4 bases and J shed 7 bases, with 8 bases lying between them. The CDR3 is 12 amino acids. Germline values: CDR1 MNHEY, CDR2 SVGAGI. The CDR3 reads CASSLGGNTIYF. The CDR3 DNA reads TGTGCCAGCAGTTTGGGGGGGAACACCATATATTTT.

V is TRBV18 and J is TRBJ1-2; D is unresolved. Germline V gene sequence: CDR1 KGHSH, CDR2 LQKENI. Trimming left V 3 bases short and J 8 bases short, with 10 bases between. This CDR3 has 12 amino acids. The DNA of the CDR3 is TGTGCCAGCTCACCCGATTCTGGCGGCTACACCTTC. It yields the protein CASSPDSGGYTF.

The rearrangement joins TRBV5-1 to TRBJ2-1; 11 bases map to TRBD1. Germline CDR1 SGHRS, CDR2 YFSETQ. CDR3 length: 14 residues. The trim removed 3 bases at V and 8 bases at J, leaving 4 bases unmatched. CDR3 coding DNA: TGCGCCAGCAGCTCGGGACAGGGGGTGGATGAGCAGTTCTTC. It yields the protein CASSSGQGVDEQFF.

This clone was observed at least ten times. The chain joins TRBV5-1 to TRBJ2-2; 10 bases map to TRBD1. Trimming removed 4 bases from V and 7 bases from J; junction bases left unmatched: 10. The CDR3 totals 16 residues. Germline CDR1 and CDR2: SGHRS and YFSETQ. CDR3 region: CASSPGQGGRDGELFF. CDR3 in DNA: TGCGCCAGCAGCCCCGGACAGGGGGGAAGGGACGGGGAGCTGTTTTTT.

The CDR3 DNA reads TGTGCCAGCAGCTTAGCCGGTGCCCAGGGGGAAGATACGCAGTATTTT. It specifies CASSLAGAQGEDTQYF. The chain joins TRBV7-8 to TRBJ2-3; 7 nucleotides agree with TRBD1. The germline V gene encodes CDR1 SGHVS and CDR2 FQNEAQ. The CDR3 sequence is 16 residues long. V shed 0 bases, J shed 5 bases, and the junction held 8 bases outside the gene matches.

The chain joins TRBV4-2 to TRBJ2-2; D may be TRBD2 (5 bases). CDR1 is LGHNA, CDR2 YNFKEQ, per germline. There are 15 residues in the CDR3. Between the trimmed V and J ends, which lost 0 bases and 4 bases, there was a span of 9 bases. The CDR3 DNA reads as TGTGCCAGCAGCCAAGAGGGGAGTGGCACCGGGGAGCTGTTTTTT. Its protein is CASSQEGSGTGELFF.

The chain employs TRBV28 and TRBJ2-1; 7 positions agree with TRBD1. The V gene's germline CDR1 is MDHEN and CDR2 SYDVKM. The CDR3 loop spans 15 amino acids. After removal of 6 bases from V and 3 bases from J, the junction contained 8 bases not matched to a gene. The CDR3 sequence: CASSKTGAGYNEQFF. The CDR3 DNA reads as TGTGCCAGCAGCAAAACAGGGGCCGGCTACAATGAGCAGTTCTTC.

V and J are TRBV28 and TRBJ1-2; 8 bases agree with TRBD1. V shed 3 bases and J 8 bases; nucleotides not matched to a gene: 5. The CDR3 runs to 13 residues. Germline CDR1 is MDHEN and CDR2 is SYDVKM. The CDR3 region has the DNA TGTGCCAGCAGTTTGGCAGGGGGCAAAGGCTACACCTTC. It yields the protein CASSLAGGKGYTF.

In DNA, the CDR3 is TGTGCCTGGAGGCCCCTCCTTACTCTAGCCAAAAACATTCAGTACTTC. Its protein product is CAWRPLLTLAKNIQYF. The genes are TRBV30 and TRBJ2-4; no firm D call. V was shortened by 3 bases and J by 0 bases, with 15 bases between the two germline ends. Germline CDR1 and CDR2: GTSNPN and SVGIG (reference sequence). The length of the CDR3 is 16 residues.

This clone appeared once. CDR3 residues: CASKKTQLTYEQYF. CDR3 in DNA: TGTGCCAGCAAGAAAACTCAACTTACCTACGAGCAGTACTTC. The rearrangement joins TRBV2 to TRBJ2-7; D not resolved. This CDR3 contains 14 residues. V lost 7 bases and J 2 bases, leaving 15 bases between the germline ends. Germline V gene lookup returns CDR1 SNHLY and CDR2 FYNNEI.

Only one count was recorded for this clone. V and J are TRBV28 and TRBJ2-7; 8 nucleotides agree with TRBD2. V was pared by 6 bases and J by 3 bases, with 4 bases of the junction left unmatched. In germline, CDR1 is MDHEN, CDR2 SYDVKM. This CDR3 has 13 residues. CDR3 protein: CASRATSVYEQYF. CDR3 sequence (DNA): TGTGCCAGCAGAGCGACTAGCGTCTACGAGCAGTACTTC.

The chain recombines TRBV23-1 with TRBJ1-2, with D uncertain. TRBV23-1 is treated as an ORF (open reading frame) with a function not yet certain. This CDR3 comprises 14 residues. The V gene lost 2 bases and the J gene lost 2 bases, with 9 bases spanning the gap. The CDR3 region is CASSQVRRNYGYTF. As DNA, the CDR3 is TGCGCCAGCAGTCAAGTAAGGAGAAACTATGGCTACACCTTC.

This clone occurred once. The chain employs TRBV2 and TRBJ1-4; 7 nucleotides match TRBD1. Germline V gene sequence: CDR1 SNHLY, CDR2 FYNNEI. The V gene end was trimmed by 4 bases and the J gene end by 7 bases; junction bases not matched to a gene: 18. The CDR3 is 18 residues long. The CDR3 nucleotides are TGTGCCAGCAGTGTTGGGGGACAGTTTTCGTCAGAAGGTGAAAAACTGTTTTTT. The encoded protein is CASSVGGQFSSEGEKLFF.

This clone was found once. V usage is TRBV28 and J usage is TRBJ2-7; TRBD2 matches 12 bases. V shed 4 bases and J 0 bases; nucleotides not matched to a gene: 10. Looked up from germline, CDR1 is MDHEN and CDR2 is SYDVKM. The CDR3 extends over 18 amino acids. CDR3 loop: CASSSGWLAGGSSYEQYF. The CDR3 nucleotides read TGTGCCAGCAGTTCCGGTTGGCTAGCGGGAGGGTCCTCCTACGAGCAGTACTTC.

The V gene is TRBV5-4, the J gene TRBJ2-5; 13 nucleotides align to TRBD2. Germline V lookup: CDR1 SGHNT, CDR2 YYREEE (reference sequence). With V trimmed by 4 bases and J by 4 bases, 4 bases remained unmatched. The CDR3 extends over 15 amino acids. The CDR3 DNA sequence: TGTGCCAGCAGCACGGGACTAGCGGGACTAGAGACCCAGTACTTC. Protein sequence: CASSTGLAGLETQYF.

The chain uses TRBV6-1 and TRBJ2-1; 12 bases line up with TRBD2. V dropped 11 bases and J dropped 5; count of bases not matched to a gene: 10. This CDR3 comprises 15 residues. Germline loops: CDR1 MNHNS, CDR2 SASEGT. The CDR3 nucleotides read TGTGCCGGGGGAACTAGCGGGAGGCCACACAATGAGCAGTTCTTC. Encoded protein: CAGGTSGRPHNEQFF.

The V and J genes are TRBV9 and TRBJ2-7; 7 positions match TRBD2. This CDR3 has 14 residues. The germline gives CDR1 SGDLS, CDR2 YYNGEE. The J segment lost 1 base and the V segment lost 2 bases, leaving 3 bases of the junction unmatched. As DNA, the CDR3 is TGTGCCAGCAGCGTGAGCGGGACGTCCTACGAGCAGTACTTC. Protein sequence: CASSVSGTSYEQYF.

CDR3 sequence (DNA): TGCAGCATAGAAGTGACAGGGTACGGAAACACCATATATTTT. This codes for CSIEVTGYGNTIYF. The gene calls are TRBV29-1 and TRBJ1-3; TRBD1 aligns across 7 bases. This CDR3 contains 14 residues. Germline V CDR1 and CDR2: SQVTM, ANQGSEA. Trimming cost V 8 bases and J 4 bases; bases outside gene matches: 11.